This T cell receptor beta chain was sequenced in a study of blood T cell repertoires in COVID-19. Across the study: Nucleic acid was either cDNA or gDNA, and it came from T cells, B-cell-depleted T cells, or PBMCs.

Repertoires were generated with immunoSEQ multiplex PCR, while TCRdb's copy carries only in-frame clones and drops some. The sample contains 110,000 to 150,000 clones, about nine tenths of which appear only once. Across about 22 US areas, participants ranged in age from roughly 18 to 95 years. The germline V and J ends were trimmed by 4 bases and 0 bases, with 13 bases remaining between them. Germline CDR1 reads SGHNT; CDR2 reads YYREEE (reference sequence). The CDR3 covers 15 residues. The receptor was isolated from a man between 60 and 75 years old who had recovered from COVID-19. The genes are TRBV5-4 and TRBJ1-1; D may be TRBD1 (5 bases). The sample comprised PBMCs or T cells enriched from blood (not recorded which). The CDR3 nucleotides read TGTGCCAGCAGCGAGCGACAGATACTGAACACTGAAGCTTTCTTT. It specifies CASSERQILNTEAFF.